This T cell receptor beta chain was observed in a study of vaccination and CD4 T cells after COVID-19 (dated by TCRdb to 2022 to 2024). Study-level background: The convalescent cohort included six males and four females, with two Hispanic individuals, seven Caucasians, two Asians and one multiracial person. In an earlier paper using these donors, memory CD4+ T cell crossreactivity between SARS-CoV-2 and common cold coronavirus spike proteins was assessed at the TCR clonotype level. Post-COVID blood samples from convalescent patients were collected a median of around 100 days after diagnosis, with a range of 35 to 161 days. In about 11 COVID-19 convalescent patients and a few infection-naive healthy vaccine recipients, the spike-specific CD4+ TCR repertoire before mRNA vaccination was compared with the repertoire after mRNA vaccination. Each participant got two doses of either the Pfizer-BioNTech BNT162b2 vaccine (n=8) or the Moderna mRNA-1273 vaccine (n=2). The cultures were stimulated with overlapping spike peptide pools from SARS-CoV-2 and from the common cold coronaviruses HCoV-NL63, HCoV-OC43 and HCoV-229E. As controls, cultures received a CEFX viral epitope pool (the positive control), an HIV-1 Nef peptide pool (the negative control), or no peptide at all. Post-vaccine blood samples were taken a median of about 70 days after the second vaccine dose, with a range of roughly 14 to 250 days. Results the study describes overall, beyond this receptor: Of the vaccine-specific clones in convalescent patients, 304 of 307, or nearly all, reacted only to SARS-CoV-2 spike and did not cross-react with common cold coronaviruses. In convalescent patients, a median 86.3% of post-vaccine SARS-CoV-2-reactive clones were detected only after vaccination, and vaccine-specific priming was suggested by this finding. Although the median number of SARS-CoV-2-reactive clonotypes went up from around 20 after infection to 38 after vaccination, the increase was not significant. Relatively few convalescent patients were included in the study, and early timepoints after natural infection were not analyzed.

This clonotype has only a few counts. Its cognate antigen has yet to be identified. Base-call qualities are not available, and no considerably larger clone is one nucleotide away. V lost 5 bases and J lost 0 bases; the stretch between them is 11 bases long. Measured from the cysteine to the phenylalanine, the CDR3 is 15 residues long. Left in the record is the CDR3 DNA by itself, 45 bases read in frame from the first base. CDR1 SGHVS and CDR2 FNYEAQ are derived from the germline V gene. The sample's treatment or condition, from its label and the paper: approximately 10-day PBMC culture with coronavirus spike peptide pools or control peptides (ViraFEST assay). CD4+ T cells from unexposed donors were collected before the COVID-19 pandemic (2011-2018). The ViraFEST assay was used in the study, in which antigen-specific T cells were expanded with peptide pools and expanded clonotypes were subsequently identified by TCR sequencing. Each well held approximately 2 million PBMCs cultured in IMDM containing roughly 5% human AB serum and approximately 9.6 IU/ml IL-2, with around 9.7 ug/ml peptide pools added. On days 3 and 7, half of the culture medium was replaced with fresh IL-2-containing medium. After approximately eleven days of culture, CD4+ T cells were isolated by negative selection with the EasySep CD4+ T cell isolation kit. As cell number allowed, CD4+ T cells from unexposed donors were tested for reactivity to SARS-CoV-2 S and N and to four common cold coronavirus spike pools. PBMCs were separated from whole blood using Ficoll-Paque Plus gradient centrifugation and then either used fresh or cryopreserved at -140C. Each culture condition was generally run in triplicate wells. The leukapheresis product for the unexposed donors was obtained through commercial purchase.

The library was made by PCR. DNA from cultured CD4+ T cells was subjected to TCR sequencing with the Oncomine TCR Beta short-read assay at the Johns Hopkins FTIC core. Genomic DNA was extracted from the cultured CD4+ T cells with the QIAamp micro DNA kit. Oncomine TCR Beta libraries from cultured CD4+ T cells were pooled with unique dual indexes and sequenced on an Illumina iSeq 100. The published analysis was carried out like this. Non-productive sequences were removed, and CDR3s that did not start with C, did not end with F or W, or were shorter than 7 amino acids were discarded. The MANAFEST web application was used to identify antigen-specific clonotypes by comparing peptide-stimulated wells against reference wells and other culture wells. To be called positive, a clone needed an FDR below 0.05, an odds ratio above 5, and a productive frequency above 0.1% in at least two of three replicate wells. Cross-reactive clonotypes were defined as significantly expanded in both SARS-CoV-2 spike wells and at least one common cold coronavirus spike condition. CDR3 homology was assessed with Levenshtein distances (stringdist) and unrooted phylogenetic trees (ape) in R version 3.6.1. TCRdb's own reprocessing of the public reads used fastp at Q25 and MiXCR and kept productive beta chains. Rows are unified per CDR3 protein, each entry keeping the most common DNA and genes. The V and J calls follow TCRdb's processing rather than the paper's. For this sample the table gives about 8,500 distinct CDR3 sequences, of which around 41% were detected only once. The top ten clonotypes cover around a quarter of the sample.

The source of this sequence is a human donor in good health. Here the chain combines TRBV7-6 and TRBJ1-5; a weak D assignment points to TRBD1 (5 bases agree). The source material was CD4+ T cells from blood, cultured in vitro. This receptor has the CDR3 CASSTTGDSNQPQHF. The DNA reads as follows: TGTGCCAGCAGCACAACAGGAGATAGCAATCAGCCCCAGCATTTT.